The 24 T cell receptor beta chains in this list originate from one sample, sequenced in a study of blood T cell repertoires in COVID-19 (dated by TCRdb to about 2020). The library came from the immunoSEQ multiplex PCR assay. In TCRdb, the immuneACCESS table is reduced to in-frame sequences with V and J assigned. These tables do not hold every clone; where another copy was compared, an unresolved V gene accounts for under half, and the others remain unexplained. This sample has under 100,000 clones in its table, and under 85% of those were observed once. The ten top clones hold more than 2% of the sample. The sample comprised peripheral blood. Receptor source: a woman in her 70s with acute or convalescent COVID-19.

This clone was recorded a few times. This rearrangement joins TRBV11-2 to TRBJ1-1; perhaps TRBD1 as D (6 bases). This CDR3 is built from 16 residues. V lost 2 bases and J lost 1, with 14 bases in between. Germline CDR1 reads SGHAT; CDR2 reads FQNNGV. The CDR3 protein is CASSLRFGQRNTEAFF. CDR3 in DNA: TGTGCCAGCAGCTTAAGATTTGGACAGAGGAACACTGAAGCTTTCTTT.

This clone has only a few counts. This chain links TRBV4-2 with TRBJ2-1; possibly TRBD1 for D (8 bases). The ends were cut back, 1 base at V and 7 bases at J, with 14 bases in the middle. The CDR3 length is 15 residues. The germline V gene has CDR1 LGHNA and CDR2 YNFKEQ. CDR3 region: CASSQVTGGENEQFF. CDR3 DNA: TGTGCCAGCAGCCAAGTAACAGGGGGGGAGAATGAGCAGTTCTTC.

This chain connects TRBV28 to TRBJ1-2, with TRBD1 identical over 7 bases. The germline V gene encodes CDR1 MDHEN and CDR2 SYDVKM. This CDR3 has 15 amino acids. Trimming took 1 base from V and 4 from J; bases not matched to a gene: 6. Written as DNA, the CDR3 is TGTGCCAGCAGTTTATCCGGGACAGTAACCTATGGCTACACCTTC. It yields the protein CASSLSGTVTYGYTF.

V usage is TRBV5-5 and J usage is TRBJ1-6; D is undetermined. V lost 4 bases, J lost 3 bases, and 23 bases lay in between. This CDR3 is 19 amino acids long. CDR1 SGHKS and CDR2 YYEKEE come from the germline V gene (reference sequence). CDR3 in amino acids: CASSRQGRGPVGYNSPLHF. DNA for the CDR3: TGTGCCAGCAGCCGTCAAGGCCGCGGGCCAGTTGGCTATAATTCACCCCTCCACTTT.

The gene calls are TRBV4-1 and TRBJ1-5; tentatively, D is TRBD1 (6 bases). The CDR3 contains 15 residues. The V and J ends lost 0 bases and 7 bases respectively, with 13 bases between them. Germline V lookup: CDR1 MGHRA, CDR2 YSYEKL. CDR3 sequence reads: CASSQDGQFGQPQHF. CDR3 bases: TGCGCCAGCAGCCAAGATGGACAGTTTGGGCAGCCCCAGCATTTT.

This rearrangement joins TRBV2 to TRBJ1-4; possibly TRBD1 for D (6 bases). The germline gives CDR1 SNHLY, CDR2 FYNNEI. V gave up 1 base and J gave up 2 bases, with 11 bases separating them. This CDR3 contains 16 residues. For the CDR3, the DNA is TGTGCCAGCAGTGAAGACTCAGGGGCGACTAATGAAAAACTGTTTTTT. It encodes CASSEDSGATNEKLFF.

The chain joins TRBV7-3 to TRBJ2-1; perhaps TRBD2 as D (5 bases). The germline CDR1 and CDR2 sequences are SGHTA and FQGTGA. The CDR3 runs to 14 residues. With 2 bases removed from V and 5 bases from J, the gap between germline ends came to 10 bases. CDR3 region: CASSLPGENNEQFF. In DNA, the CDR3 is TGTGCCAGCAGCTTACCCGGGGAGAACAATGAGCAGTTCTTC.

V usage is TRBV2 and J usage is TRBJ1-5; D might be TRBD1 (5 bases). CDR3 length: 13 residues. The germline gives CDR1 SNHLY, CDR2 FYNNEI. The V and J ends lost 7 bases and 2 bases respectively, with 9 bases between them. CDR3 sequence reads: CASKGPGNQPQHF. CDR3 coding DNA: TGTGCCAGCAAGGGGCCGGGCAATCAGCCCCAGCATTTT.

The count of this clone is one. V and J are TRBV1 and TRBJ2-3; whether TRBD2, the table's D call, matches the DNA was not checked. TRBV1 is listed as a pseudogene. The CDR3 consists of 16 residues. The CDR3, as DNA: TGCACCAGCAGCCAAGGATTGCGACTTCCATCCGATACGCAGTATTTT. Translation: CTSSQGLRLPSDTQYF.

The V and J genes are TRBV4-1 and TRBJ2-2, with 12 bases lining up with TRBD1. The CDR3 totals 15 residues. J gave up 7 bases and V 4 bases, and 4 bases lay outside the gene matches. Germline CDR1 reads MGHRA; CDR2 reads YSYEKL. The DNA of the CDR3 is TGCGCCAGCAGCCTGGGACAGGGGGCCCACGGGGAGCTGTTTTTT. Protein product: CASSLGQGAHGELFF.

J is TRBJ1-2 and V is TRBV18; TRBD1 agrees at 9 bases. The CDR3 is 15 amino acids. CDR1 KGHSH and CDR2 LQKENI come from the germline V gene. V dropped 3 bases and J dropped 7; count of bases not matched to a gene: 9. The CDR3 here is CASSPRQGDRGGYTF. The CDR3 nucleotides read TGTGCCAGCTCACCGCGACAGGGGGATCGTGGTGGCTACACCTTC.

J is TRBJ2-7 and V is TRBV7-8; 7 bases are shared with TRBD1. The V segment lost 8 bases and the J segment 7 bases; nucleotides outside the gene matches: 11. Germline V gene sequence: CDR1 SGHVS, CDR2 FQNEAQ. The CDR3 has 13 residues. This chain's CDR3 is CASVRQGAREQYF. The CDR3 bases are TGTGCCAGCGTCCGACAGGGAGCGCGTGAGCAGTACTTC.

The CDR3 sequence is CASSQVQGHTEAFF. The CDR3 DNA is TGTGCCAGCAGCCAAGTACAGGGTCACACTGAAGCTTTCTTT. The J gene is TRBJ1-1, the V gene TRBV14; perhaps TRBD1 as D (6 bases). There are 14 residues in the CDR3. The V and J ends lost 1 base and 3 bases respectively, with 9 bases between them. Germline-derived CDR1 and CDR2 are SGHDN and FVKESK.

V gene TRBV2 combines with J gene TRBJ2-1, with 13 positions matching TRBD2. The CDR3 totals 15 residues. The V and J ends lost 5 bases and 7 bases, in that order; junction bases with no gene match: 5. The germline V gene encodes CDR1 SNHLY and CDR2 FYNNEI. CDR3: CASSITSGGANEQFF. DNA of the CDR3: TGTGCCAGCAGTATTACTAGCGGGGGGGCTAATGAGCAGTTCTTC.

The chain uses TRBV19 and TRBJ1-3; D unresolved. Between the trimmed V and J ends, which lost 6 bases and 0 bases, there was a span of 9 bases. Germline values: CDR1 LNHDA, CDR2 SQIVND (reference sequence). The CDR3 runs to 14 residues. The CDR3 region is CASSGVSSGNTIYF. The CDR3 bases are TGTGCCAGTAGCGGGGTCAGCTCTGGAAACACCATATATTTT.

The genes are TRBV2 and TRBJ1-1; D uncertain. The germline V and J ends were trimmed by 3 bases and 2 bases, with 7 bases remaining between them. CDR1 and CDR2 (germline): SNHLY, FYNNEI. This CDR3 is built from 13 residues. The CDR3 loop reads CASSDSVNTEAFF. Here the CDR3 DNA reads TGTGCCAGCAGTGATTCGGTTAACACTGAAGCTTTCTTT.

The chain has TRBV4-1 and TRBJ1-4; D possibly corresponds to TRBD1 (5 bases). This CDR3 is built from 17 residues. CDR1 and CDR2 (germline): MGHRA, YSYEKL. V dropped 4 bases and J dropped 0 bases, with 15 bases sitting between them. As DNA, the CDR3 is TGCGCCAGCAGCCCCCGAGAGGGGACTACAACTAATGAAAAACTGTTTTTT. Its protein product is CASSPREGTTTNEKLFF.

The rearrangement links TRBV6-5 to TRBJ1-2; a weak D match, TRBD1 (5 bases). CDR3 length: 12 amino acids. Germline V gives CDR1 MNHEY, CDR2 SVGAGI. V shed 8 bases and J shed 4 bases, with 11 bases lying between them. This CDR3 reads CASGRQGYGYTF. CDR3 nucleotides: TGTGCCAGCGGGCGGCAGGGCTATGGCTACACCTTC.

This clone has just one count. V is TRBV3-1 (or the pseudogene TRBV3-2) and J is TRBJ1-4, with D possibly matching TRBD1 (6 bases). The CDR3 spans 14 residues. Germline CDR1 reads LGHDT; CDR2 reads YNNKEL (reference sequence). The V gene lost 4 bases and the J gene lost 8 bases, with 14 bases spanning the gap. The CDR3 here is CASSPSRGREKLFF. In nucleotides, the CDR3 is TGTGCCAGCAGCCCTTCAAGGGGGAGAGAAAAACTGTTTTTT.

The genes are TRBV6-5 and TRBJ2-7, with D uncertain. Per the germline V gene, CDR1 is MNHEY and CDR2 is SVGAGI. The CDR3 has 11 amino acids. V lost 6 bases, J lost 5 bases, and 8 bases lay in between. As DNA, the CDR3 is TGTGCCAGCAGCGACACCAACGAGCAGTACTTC. It is translated as CASSDTNEQYF.

This chain joins TRBV5-4 and TRBJ1-3; 9 bases line up with TRBD1. The CDR3 totals 18 residues. The germline gives CDR1 SGHNT, CDR2 YYREEE (reference sequence). V was clipped by 2 bases and J by 0 bases; unmatched bases: 9. CDR3 sequence reads: CASSFGDRAGLSGNTIYF. CDR3 coding DNA: TGTGCCAGCAGCTTTGGGGACAGGGCCGGTCTCTCTGGAAACACCATATATTTT.

The chain combines TRBV7-9 with TRBJ1-4; TRBD1 matches at 10 bases. After removal of 6 bases from V and 2 bases from J, the junction contained 3 bases not matched to a gene. This CDR3 spans 15 amino acids. Germline V CDR1 and CDR2: SEHNR, FQNEAQ (reference sequence). CDR3 in DNA: TGTGCCAGCAGTACGGACAGGGGGACTAATGAAAAACTGTTTTTT. As protein: CASSTDRGTNEKLFF.

The V and J genes are TRBV29-1 and TRBJ2-3; TRBD1 aligns across 9 bases. V shed 4 bases and J 0 bases; nucleotides not matched to a gene: 2. The CDR3 extends over 14 amino acids. Per the germline V gene, CDR1 is SQVTM and CDR2 is ANQGSEA. CDR3 bases: TGCAGCGTTGCTGGACAGGGGAGCACAGATACGCAGTATTTT. Protein: CSVAGQGSTDTQYF.

V usage is TRBV5-6 and J usage is TRBJ1-1; 9 nucleotides agree with TRBD1. The junction had 7 bases not matched to a gene; V was cut back by 2 bases and J by 5 bases. Germline CDR1 reads SGHDT; CDR2 reads YYEEEE. CDR3 size: 15 residues. The CDR3 nucleotides read TGTGCCAGCAGCTTTGGTCCGGGACAGGGTACTGAAGCTTTCTTT. Translated, it gives CASSFGPGQGTEAFF.